This T cell receptor beta chain was profiled in a study of blood T cell repertoires in COVID-19. Study details: Some COVID-19 samples were acute and others convalescent; all came from the United States, Italy and Spain. T cells, B-cell-depleted T cells, or PBMCs supplied cDNA or gDNA.

Per germline, CDR1 ENHRY and CDR2 SYGVKD. The CDR3 covers 12 residues. Between the trimmed V and J ends, which lost 5 bases and 3 bases, there was a span of 8 bases. This clone was picked up one time. How the authors handled the data: Reference gene primers were amplified, and this amplification served to estimate nucleated cell counts. Repertoires were generated with immunoSEQ multiplex PCR, while TCRdb's copy carries only in-frame clones and drops some. The V and J calls and the clone size are those of that table, but D and trimming were determined from the DNA. The repertoire holds about 120,000 clones, over 75% seen once, with roughly 30% in the top ten.

This chain joins TRBV10-3 and TRBJ2-7, with D perhaps matching TRBD1 (6 bases). Material for sequencing was peripheral blood. The TCR comes from a woman of 80 years or more with acute or convalescent COVID-19. CDR3 amino acids: CAISTGSYEQYF. For the CDR3, the DNA is TGTGCCATCAGTACAGGGAGCTACGAGCAGTACTTC.